The 27 T cell receptor beta chains below come from one sample, sequenced in a study of blood T cell repertoires in COVID-19. Profiled with immunoSEQ multiplex PCR; TCRdb holds only in-frame clones, not every one. Of some 150,000 clones listed, 85% to 90% are singletons. The sample was peripheral blood. The source is a woman aged 80 or over with acute or convalescent COVID-19.

V is TRBV4-2 and J is TRBJ2-1; possibly TRBD2 for D (6 bases). Trimming removed 4 bases at V and 8 bases at J, with 12 bases between. Germline V lookup: CDR1 LGHNA, CDR2 YNFKEQ. The CDR3 is made up of 13 amino acids. The CDR3 loop reads CASSPGVKDEQFF. The CDR3 DNA is TGTGCCAGCAGCCCGGGAGTAAAGGATGAGCAGTTCTTC.

This chain uses TRBV18 with TRBJ1-2; TRBD1 might be the D (6 bases). This CDR3 is 13 amino acids long. The V gene's germline CDR1 is KGHSH and CDR2 LQKENI. The V end was cut by 2 bases, the J end by 6 bases, with 10 bases between. The CDR3 is CASSPRTENGYTF. In DNA form, the CDR3 reads TGTGCCAGCTCACCAAGGACAGAAAATGGCTACACCTTC.

The chain combines TRBV3-1 (or the pseudogene TRBV3-2) with TRBJ1-2; D is undetermined. Germline V gene lookup returns CDR1 LGHDT and CDR2 YNNKEL (reference sequence). V was trimmed by 4 bases and J by 8 bases, leaving 17 bases between them. The CDR3 is 14 residues long. The CDR3: CASSPRLDRVGYTF. In DNA, the CDR3 is TGTGCCAGCAGCCCGCGGTTAGACCGCGTAGGCTACACCTTC.

The chain recombines TRBV6-5 with TRBJ1-2; no firm D call. The CDR3 is 15 amino acids. V lost 0 bases and J 4 bases, leaving 12 bases between the germline ends. Germline V lookup: CDR1 MNHEY, CDR2 SVGAGI. CDR3 residues: CASSYSTVTSYGYTF. For the CDR3, the DNA is TGTGCCAGCAGTTACTCGACGGTGACATCCTATGGCTACACCTTC.

Notes on this clone: Other DNA sequences from this sample encode an identical CDR3 as well. This chain joins TRBV5-1 and TRBJ2-1, with TRBD1 identical over 7 bases. V trimming: 4 bases; J trimming: 3 bases; junction bases outside the gene matches: 4. The CDR3 extends over 14 amino acids. Germline-derived CDR1 and CDR2 are SGHRS and YFSETQ. CDR3 amino acids: CASSRTGDYNEQFF. The DNA for the CDR3 is TGCGCCAGCAGCAGAACAGGGGACTACAATGAGCAGTTCTTC. The complete variable domain, with remaining parts taken from reference TRBV5-1 and TRBJ2-1, reads KAGVTQTPRYLIKTRGQQVTLSCSPISGHRSVSWYQQTPGQGLQFLFEYFSETQRNKGNFPGRFSGRQFSNSRSEMNVSTLELGDSALYLCASSRTGDYNEQFFGPGTRLTVL.

The chain is built from TRBV3-1 (or the pseudogene TRBV3-2) and TRBJ1-1, with TRBD1 matching over 9 bases. Per the germline V gene, CDR1 is LGHDT and CDR2 is YNNKEL (reference sequence). The CDR3 is made up of 14 amino acids. Losses at the gene ends were 0 bases for V and 7 bases for J; bases not matched to a gene: 3. In DNA form, the CDR3 reads TGTGCCAGCAGCCAAGACTGGACAGGGGTTGAAGCTTTCTTT. This translates into CASSQDWTGVEAFF.

The chain couples TRBV5-1 to TRBJ2-6; D ambiguous. Trimming took off 0 bases at V and 1 base at J, with 17 bases between the two ends. Germline assignment: CDR1 SGHRS and CDR2 YFSETQ. The CDR3 consists of 19 residues. CDR3 DNA sequence: TGCGCCAGCAGCTTGGCCGGAGCAAGTTTTGGATCTGGGGCCAACGTCCTGACTTTC. Protein product: CASSLAGASFGSGANVLTF.

Written as DNA, the CDR3 is TGTGCCAGCTCATTTACAGGGCTTGTTTCTGGGGCCAACGTCCTGACTTTC. It is translated as CASSFTGLVSGANVLTF. The chain uses TRBV18 and TRBJ2-6; possible D gene TRBD1, 6 bases. V gave up 5 bases and J gave up 1 base, with 15 bases separating them. CDR1 and CDR2 from the germline V gene are KGHSH and LQKENI. CDR3 length: 17 amino acids. Full variable domain (outside the CDR3, taken from reference TRBV18 and TRBJ2-6): NAGVMQNPRHLVRRRGQEARLRCSPMKGHSHVYWYRQLPEEGLKFMVYLQKENIIDESGMPKERFSAEFPKEGPSILRIQQVVRGDSAAYFCASSFTGLVSGANVLTFGAGSRLTVL.

The V gene is TRBV5-1, the J gene TRBJ2-1; 8 bases align to TRBD1. Germline CDR1 SGHRS, CDR2 YFSETQ. The V segment lost 1 base and the J segment 4 bases; nucleotides outside the gene matches: 10. The CDR3 loop spans 17 amino acids. CDR3 in amino acids: CASSLRGGQGAYNEQFF. CDR3 nucleotides: TGCGCCAGCAGCTTGAGGGGTGGCCAGGGGGCTTACAATGAGCAGTTCTTC.

This clone was counted only a few times. V usage is TRBV7-3 and J usage is TRBJ1-2; no reliable D call. CDR1 is SGHTA and CDR2 is FQGTGA in the germline V gene. CDR3 length equals 13 residues. Trimming removed 3 bases at V and 6 bases at J, with 11 bases between. The DNA of the CDR3 is TGTGCCAGCAGCTTTCGGGGATTAGATGGCTACACCTTC. It yields the protein CASSFRGLDGYTF.

V and J are TRBV19 and TRBJ1-2, with TRBD1 identical over 10 bases. J was trimmed by 8 bases and V by 4 bases; bases with no gene match: 10. CDR3 length: 15 amino acids. Germline V lookup: CDR1 LNHDA, CDR2 SQIVND (reference sequence). This CDR3 reads CASSRTGTGVYGYTF. The CDR3 coding sequence is TGTGCCAGTAGTAGAACCGGGACAGGGGTATACGGCTACACCTTC. The variable domain in full, with the rest retrieved from reference TRBV19 and TRBJ1-2, is DGGITQSPKYLFRKEGQNVTLSCEQNLNHDAMYWYRQDPGQGLRLIYYSQIVNDFQKGDIAEGYSVSREKKESFPLTVTSAQKNPTAFYLCASSRTGTGVYGYTFGSGTRLTVV.

V gene TRBV30 combines with J gene TRBJ1-2; 8 positions agree with TRBD1. CDR1 GTSNPN and CDR2 SVGIG come from the germline V gene (reference sequence). The CDR3 consists of 15 residues. The CDR3 bases are TGTGCGACCCCACCAAGTACAGGGGGGAACTATGGCTACACCTTC. This gives the protein CATPPSTGGNYGYTF.

The chain carries TRBV7-8 and TRBJ1-1; 7 bases align to TRBD1. The J segment lost 0 bases and the V segment lost 5 bases, leaving 9 bases of the junction unmatched. The CDR3 has 16 residues. Per the germline V gene, CDR1 is SGHVS and CDR2 is FQNEAQ. Written as DNA, the CDR3 is TGTGCCAGCAGCCTGACAGGGTTAGGGATGAACACTGAAGCTTTCTTT. Translated: CASSLTGLGMNTEAFF. Drawing the rest from reference TRBV7-8 and TRBJ1-1, the complete variable domain is GAGVSQSPRYKVAKRGQDVALRCDPISGHVSLFWYQQALGQGPEFLTYFQNEAQLDKSGLPSDRFFAERPEGSVSTLKIQRTQQEDSAVYLCASSLTGLGMNTEAFFGQGTRLTVV.

The chain links TRBV7-3 to TRBJ2-1; D perhaps matches TRBD2 (7 bases). The germline V gene encodes CDR1 SGHTA and CDR2 FQGTGA. This CDR3 comprises 15 residues. Deletions cut 1 base from V and 8 bases from J, with 15 bases between. The CDR3 nucleotides read TGTGCCAGCAGCTTAAGCGGGGGCCCTTTGGATGAGCAGTTCTTC. Amino acid sequence: CASSLSGGPLDEQFF.

The chain joins TRBV7-3 to TRBJ1-1, with 8 bases that match TRBD1. Germline CDR1 reads SGHTA; CDR2 reads FQGTGA. The CDR3 spans 15 residues. J lost 3 bases, V lost 2 bases, and 5 bases had no gene match. CDR3 residues: CASSLDRGGDTEAFF. The CDR3 DNA sequence: TGTGCCAGCAGCTTAGACAGGGGAGGGGACACTGAAGCTTTCTTT.

This clone was counted once. The rearrangement joins TRBV6-6 to TRBJ2-7, with D possibly matching TRBD1 (5 bases). This CDR3 is built from 12 residues. V lost 5 bases to trimming and J lost 7 bases, with 12 bases between them. Germline V gives CDR1 MNHNY, CDR2 SVGAGI (reference sequence). This CDR3 is CASSRTGPEQYF. DNA of the CDR3: TGTGCCAGCAGTCGTACAGGCCCGGAGCAGTACTTC.

V gene TRBV2 combines with J gene TRBJ1-1, with 9 bases aligning to TRBD1. Trimming cost V 5 bases and J 1 base; bases outside gene matches: 11. CDR1 is SNHLY and CDR2 is FYNNEI in the germline V gene. CDR3 length: 17 residues. Here the CDR3 reads CASSWAIDRGENTEAFF. CDR3 coding DNA: TGTGCCAGCAGTTGGGCGATCGACAGGGGGGAGAACACTGAAGCTTTCTTT.

The rearrangement links TRBV19 to TRBJ2-1; D possibly corresponds to TRBD1 (6 bases). The CDR3 is 15 residues long. Trimming removed 4 bases at V and 1 base at J, with 11 bases between. The germline V gene encodes CDR1 LNHDA and CDR2 SQIVND (reference sequence). CDR3: CASSTGQKSYNEQFF. The CDR3 region has the DNA TGTGCCAGTAGTACCGGACAGAAGTCCTACAATGAGCAGTTCTTC.

J is TRBJ1-3 and V is TRBV6-6, with D tentatively TRBD1 (6 bases). CDR3 size: 14 residues. The germline gives CDR1 MNHNY, CDR2 SVGAGI (reference sequence). Trimming cost V 5 bases and J 0 bases, with 8 bases left between them. The CDR3 DNA sequence: TGTGCCAGCAGTCTACAGGGCTCTGGAAACACCATATATTTT. It codes for CASSLQGSGNTIYF.

The gene calls are TRBV30 and TRBJ1-4; possible D gene TRBD1, 5 bases. The V gene's germline CDR1 is GTSNPN and CDR2 SVGIG (reference sequence). The CDR3 has 14 residues. Trimming removed 0 bases at V and 3 bases at J, with 8 bases between. CDR3 DNA sequence: TGTGCCTGGAGTGTTGGACACTCTAATGAAAAACTGTTTTTT. It is translated as CAWSVGHSNEKLFF.

The chain links TRBV2 to TRBJ1-3; 7 bases are shared with TRBD1. The CDR3 runs to 16 residues. Germline V gene data show CDR1 as SNHLY and CDR2 as FYNNEI. V trimming: 5 bases; J trimming: 2 bases; junction bases outside the gene matches: 9. The CDR3 reads CASSLDRAVAGNTIYF. DNA of the CDR3: TGTGCCAGCAGTTTAGACAGGGCCGTAGCTGGAAACACCATATATTTT.

The chain couples TRBV5-6 to TRBJ2-1; 10 positions agree with TRBD2. There are 17 residues in the CDR3. Germline V CDR1 and CDR2: SGHDT, YYEEEE. V shed 0 bases, J shed 10 bases, and the junction held 13 bases outside the gene matches. CDR3 sequence reads: CASSLGAGGQVPREQFF. DNA for the CDR3: TGTGCCAGCAGCTTGGGAGCGGGGGGGCAAGTACCGAGAGAGCAGTTCTTC.

V and J are TRBV10-3 and TRBJ1-1; D may be TRBD1 (5 bases). Germline CDR1 reads ENHRY; CDR2 reads SYGVKD. Trimming cost V 2 bases and J 4 bases, with 14 bases left between them. CDR3 size: 15 residues. CDR3 region: CAISETGGEGTEAFF. In nucleotides, the CDR3 is TGTGCCATCAGTGAGACCGGGGGAGAGGGCACTGAAGCTTTCTTT.

V gene TRBV7-2 combines with J gene TRBJ1-1; tentatively, D is TRBD1 (5 bases). The CDR3 has 13 residues. Germline values: CDR1 SGHTA, CDR2 FQGNSA. Trimming left V 6 bases short and J 4 bases short, with 12 bases between. The CDR3 nucleotides read TGTGCCAGCAGTGACCGGGGGGGCACTGAAGCTTTCTTT. Its protein is CASSDRGGTEAFF.

The rearrangement joins TRBV11-3 to TRBJ2-5; 10 positions match TRBD1. Trimming took 7 bases from V and 5 from J; bases not matched to a gene: 13. CDR3 length: 16 amino acids. CDR1 is SGHNT, CDR2 YENEEA, per germline. CDR3 loop: CASNRPPGQGSETQYF. In DNA, the CDR3 is TGTGCCAGCAACCGACCCCCGGGACAGGGGTCGGAGACCCAGTACTTC.

J is TRBJ1-2 and V is TRBV24-1; maybe TRBD1 (5 bases). This CDR3 contains 15 residues. From germline, CDR1 is KGHDR and CDR2 SFDVKD. V was pared by 0 bases and J by 6 bases, with 13 bases between. CDR3 nucleotide sequence: TGTGCCACCAGTGATTTGACAGGTAGGAGTAATGGCTACACCTTC. This codes for CATSDLTGRSNGYTF.

The chain links TRBV7-9 to TRBJ1-4, with D unclear. With 5 bases removed from V and 3 bases from J, the gap between germline ends came to 10 bases. Looked up from germline, CDR1 is SEHNR and CDR2 is FQNEAQ (reference sequence). This CDR3 region has 14 residues. The CDR3 DNA is TGTGCCAGCAGCATTAACATTCCTAATGAAAAACTGTTTTTT. Translating it yields CASSINIPNEKLFF.